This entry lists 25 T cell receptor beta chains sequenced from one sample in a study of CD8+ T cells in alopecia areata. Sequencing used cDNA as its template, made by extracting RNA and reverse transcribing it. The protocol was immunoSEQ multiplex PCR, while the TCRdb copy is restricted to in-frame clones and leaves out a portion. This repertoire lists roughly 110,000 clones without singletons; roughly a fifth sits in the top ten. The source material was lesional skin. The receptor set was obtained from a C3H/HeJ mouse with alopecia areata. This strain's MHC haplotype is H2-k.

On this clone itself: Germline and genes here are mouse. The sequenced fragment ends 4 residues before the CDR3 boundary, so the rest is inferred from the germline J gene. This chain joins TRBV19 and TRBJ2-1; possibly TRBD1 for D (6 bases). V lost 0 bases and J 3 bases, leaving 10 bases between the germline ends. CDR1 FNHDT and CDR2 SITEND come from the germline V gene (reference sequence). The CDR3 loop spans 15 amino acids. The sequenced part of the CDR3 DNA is TGTGCCAGCAGTATAGCACAGGGTCCCTATGCT. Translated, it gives CASSIAQGPYA. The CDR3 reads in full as CASSIAQGPYAEQFF.

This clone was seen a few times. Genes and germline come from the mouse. The CDR3: CASSRTGGYGGAETLYF. CDR3 DNA, as far as it was read: TGTGCCAGCAGTCGGACTGGGGGGTATGGTGGTGCAGAA. V is TRBV19 and J is TRBJ2-3; 11 nucleotides agree with TRBD2. The CDR3 end lies 4 residues beyond the end of the read and is filled in from the germline J gene. The V and J ends lost 4 bases and 1 base, in that order; junction bases with no gene match: 8. The CDR3 loop spans 17 amino acids. Germline V CDR1 and CDR2: FNHDT, SITEND (reference sequence).

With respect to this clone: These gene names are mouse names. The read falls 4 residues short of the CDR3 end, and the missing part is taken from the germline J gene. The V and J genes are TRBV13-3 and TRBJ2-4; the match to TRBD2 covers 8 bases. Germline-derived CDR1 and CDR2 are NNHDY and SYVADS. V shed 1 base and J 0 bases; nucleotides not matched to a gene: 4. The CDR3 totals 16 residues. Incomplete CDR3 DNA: TGTGCCAGCAGTGATATACTGGGGGCTAGTCAAAAC. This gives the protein CASSDILGASQN. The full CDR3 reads CASSDILGASQNTLYF.

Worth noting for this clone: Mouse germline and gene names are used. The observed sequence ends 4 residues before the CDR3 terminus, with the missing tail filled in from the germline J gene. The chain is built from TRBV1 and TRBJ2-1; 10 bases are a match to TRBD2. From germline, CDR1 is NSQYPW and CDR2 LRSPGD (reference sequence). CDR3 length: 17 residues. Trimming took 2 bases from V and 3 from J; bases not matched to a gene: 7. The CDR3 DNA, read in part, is TGCACCTGCAGTGCATTGACTGGGGGGCCCTTCTATGCT. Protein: CTCSALTGGPFYA. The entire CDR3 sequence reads CTCSALTGGPFYAEQFF.

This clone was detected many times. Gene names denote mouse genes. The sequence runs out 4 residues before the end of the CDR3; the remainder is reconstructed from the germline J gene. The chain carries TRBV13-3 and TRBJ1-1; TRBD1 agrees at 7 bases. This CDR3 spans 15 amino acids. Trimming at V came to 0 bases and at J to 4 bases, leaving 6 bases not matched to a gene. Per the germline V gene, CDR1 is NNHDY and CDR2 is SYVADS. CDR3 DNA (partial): TGTGCCAGCAGTGATGCGAGGGGGCCGGGCACA. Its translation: CASSDARGPGT. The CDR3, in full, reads CASSDARGPGTEVFF.

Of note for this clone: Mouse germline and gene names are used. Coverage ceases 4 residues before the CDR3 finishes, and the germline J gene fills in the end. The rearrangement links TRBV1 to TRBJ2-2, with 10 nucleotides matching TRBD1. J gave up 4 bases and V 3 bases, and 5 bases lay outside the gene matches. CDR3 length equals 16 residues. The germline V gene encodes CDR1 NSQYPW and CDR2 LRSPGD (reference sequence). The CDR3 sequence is CTCSARGTGVTGQLYF. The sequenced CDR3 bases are TGCACCTGCAGTGCCCGCGGGACAGGGGTCACCGGG.

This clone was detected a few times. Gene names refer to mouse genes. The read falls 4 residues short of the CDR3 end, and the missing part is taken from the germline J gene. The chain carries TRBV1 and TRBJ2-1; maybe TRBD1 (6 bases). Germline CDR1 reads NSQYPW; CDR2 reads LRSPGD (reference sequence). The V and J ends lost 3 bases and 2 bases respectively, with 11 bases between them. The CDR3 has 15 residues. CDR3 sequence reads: CTCSARQADYAEQFF. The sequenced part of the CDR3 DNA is TGCACCTGCAGTGCGCGACAGGCAGACTATGCT.

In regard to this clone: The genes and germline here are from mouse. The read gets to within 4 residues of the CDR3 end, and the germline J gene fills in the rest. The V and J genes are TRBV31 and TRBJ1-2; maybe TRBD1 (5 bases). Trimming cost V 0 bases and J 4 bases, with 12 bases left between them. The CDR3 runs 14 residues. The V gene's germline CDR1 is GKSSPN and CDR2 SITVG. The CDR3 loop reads CAWSLAWGSSDYTF. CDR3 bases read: TGTGCCTGGAGTCTAGCATGGGGGTCCTCC.

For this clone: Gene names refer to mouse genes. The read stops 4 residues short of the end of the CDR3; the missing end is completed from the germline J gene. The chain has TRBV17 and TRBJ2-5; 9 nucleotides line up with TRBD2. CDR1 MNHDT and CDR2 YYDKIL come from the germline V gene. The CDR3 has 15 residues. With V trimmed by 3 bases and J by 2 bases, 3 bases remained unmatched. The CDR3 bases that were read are TGTGCTAGCAGTAGGGACTGGGGCCTCCAAGAC. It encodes CASSRDWGLQD. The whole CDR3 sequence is CASSRDWGLQDTQYF.

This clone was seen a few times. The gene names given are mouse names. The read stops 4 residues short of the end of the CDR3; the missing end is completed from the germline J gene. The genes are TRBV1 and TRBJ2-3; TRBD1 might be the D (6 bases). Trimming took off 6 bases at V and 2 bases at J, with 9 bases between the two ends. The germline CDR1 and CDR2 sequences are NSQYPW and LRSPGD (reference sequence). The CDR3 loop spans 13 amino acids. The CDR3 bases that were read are TGCACCTGCAGCAGGGACAATGCAGAA. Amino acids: CTCSRDNAE. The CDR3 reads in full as CTCSRDNAETLYF.

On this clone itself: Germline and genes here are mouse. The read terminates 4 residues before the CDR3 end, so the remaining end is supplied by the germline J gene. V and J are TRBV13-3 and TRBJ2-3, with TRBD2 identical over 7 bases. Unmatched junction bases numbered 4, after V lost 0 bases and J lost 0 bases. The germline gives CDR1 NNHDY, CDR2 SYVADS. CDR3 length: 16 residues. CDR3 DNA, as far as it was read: TGTGCCAGCAGTGATGTCGGGGGGGTGAGTGCAGAA. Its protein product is CASSDVGGVSAE. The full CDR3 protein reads CASSDVGGVSAETLYF.

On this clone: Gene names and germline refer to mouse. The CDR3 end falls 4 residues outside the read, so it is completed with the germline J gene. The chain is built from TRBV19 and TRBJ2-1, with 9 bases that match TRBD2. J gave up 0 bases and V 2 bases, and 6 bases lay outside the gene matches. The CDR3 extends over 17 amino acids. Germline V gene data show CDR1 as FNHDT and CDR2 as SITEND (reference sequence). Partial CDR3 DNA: TGTGCCAGCAGTATCGGGCTGGGGGGGTTTAACTATGCT. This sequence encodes CASSIGLGGFNYA. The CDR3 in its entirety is CASSIGLGGFNYAEQFF.

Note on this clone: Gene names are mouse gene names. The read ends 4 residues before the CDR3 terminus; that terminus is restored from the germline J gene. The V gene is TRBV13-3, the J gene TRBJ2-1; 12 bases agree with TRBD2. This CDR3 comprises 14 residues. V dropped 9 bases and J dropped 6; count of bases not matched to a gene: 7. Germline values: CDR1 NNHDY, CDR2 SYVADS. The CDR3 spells CATMGTGGFAEQFF. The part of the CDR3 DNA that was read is TGTGCCACCATGGGGACTGGGGGGTTTGCT.

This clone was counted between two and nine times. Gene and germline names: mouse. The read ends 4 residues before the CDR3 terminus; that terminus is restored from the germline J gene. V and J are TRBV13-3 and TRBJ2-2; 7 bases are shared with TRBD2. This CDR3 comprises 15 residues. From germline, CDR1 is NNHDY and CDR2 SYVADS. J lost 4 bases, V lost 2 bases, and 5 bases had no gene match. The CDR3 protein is CASSDLGVFTGQLYF. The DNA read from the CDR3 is TGTGCCAGCAGTGACCTGGGGGTTTTCACCGGG.

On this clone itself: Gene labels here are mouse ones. The CDR3 bases that were read are TGTGCCTGGAGTCTGGGCTGGGATAACTATGCT. This translates into CAWSLGWDNYA. The whole CDR3 reads CAWSLGWDNYAEQFF. V gene TRBV31 combines with J gene TRBJ2-1, with D perhaps TRBD2 (5 bases). The read gets to within 4 residues of the CDR3 end, and the germline J gene fills in the rest. From germline, CDR1 is GKSSPN and CDR2 SITVG. This CDR3 comprises 15 residues. V lost 0 bases and J lost 0, with 9 bases in between.

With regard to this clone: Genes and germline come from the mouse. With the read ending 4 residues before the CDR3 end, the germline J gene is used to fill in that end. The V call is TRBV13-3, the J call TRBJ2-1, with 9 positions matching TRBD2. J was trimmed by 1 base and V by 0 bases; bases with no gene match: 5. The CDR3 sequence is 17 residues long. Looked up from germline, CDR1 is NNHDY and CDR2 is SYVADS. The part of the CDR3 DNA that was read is TGTGCCAGCAGTGATGTAGCTGGGGGGGAGAACTATGCT. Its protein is CASSDVAGGENYA. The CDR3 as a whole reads CASSDVAGGENYAEQFF.

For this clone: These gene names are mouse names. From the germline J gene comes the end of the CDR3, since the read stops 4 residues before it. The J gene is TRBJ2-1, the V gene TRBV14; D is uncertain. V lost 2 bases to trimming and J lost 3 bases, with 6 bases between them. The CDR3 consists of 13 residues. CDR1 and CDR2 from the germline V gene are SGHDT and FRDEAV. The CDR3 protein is CASSFGFYAEQFF. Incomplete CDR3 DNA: TGTGCCAGCAGTTTTGGGTTCTATGCT.

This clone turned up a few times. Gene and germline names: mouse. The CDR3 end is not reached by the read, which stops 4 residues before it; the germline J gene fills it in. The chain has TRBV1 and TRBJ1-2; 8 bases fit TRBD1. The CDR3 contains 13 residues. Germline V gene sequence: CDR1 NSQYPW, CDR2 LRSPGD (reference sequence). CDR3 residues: CTCSASTGDDYTF. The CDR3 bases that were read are TGCACCTGCAGTGCCTCGACAGGGGAC.

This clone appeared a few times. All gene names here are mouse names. Incomplete CDR3 DNA: TGTGCCAGCAGTGTAGCCTGGGGGGACCAAGAC. It is translated as CASSVAWGDQD. The whole CDR3 protein is CASSVAWGDQDTQYF. The chain links TRBV13-3 to TRBJ2-5; TRBD2 matches 8 bases. The read finishes 4 residues shy of the CDR3 end, and the germline J gene is used to complete it. CDR1 is NNHDY and CDR2 is SYVADS in the germline V gene. J lost 1 base, V lost 3 bases, and 4 bases had no gene match. The CDR3 has 15 residues.

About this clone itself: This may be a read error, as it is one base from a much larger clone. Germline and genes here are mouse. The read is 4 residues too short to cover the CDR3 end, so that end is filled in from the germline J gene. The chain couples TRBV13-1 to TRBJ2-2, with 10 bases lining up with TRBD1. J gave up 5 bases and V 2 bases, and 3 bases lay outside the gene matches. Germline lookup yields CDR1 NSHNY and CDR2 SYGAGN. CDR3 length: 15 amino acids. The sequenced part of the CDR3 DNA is TGTGCCAGCAGTGACCCGGGACAGGGGACCGGG. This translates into CASSDPGQGTG. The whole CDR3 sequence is CASSDPGQGTGQLYF.

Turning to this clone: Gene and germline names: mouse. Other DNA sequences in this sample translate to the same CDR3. CDR3 DNA, as far as it was read: TGTGCCTGGAGTCTCGGGACAGGGAACTATGCT. This sequence encodes CAWSLGTGNYA. The full CDR3 protein reads CAWSLGTGNYAEQFF. The chain joins TRBV31 to TRBJ2-1; 9 nucleotides line up with TRBD1. The read ends 4 residues shy of where the CDR3 ends; the end is completed using the germline J gene. V shed 0 bases and J 1 base; nucleotides not matched to a gene: 1. The germline CDR1 and CDR2 sequences are GKSSPN and SITVG. The CDR3 extends over 15 amino acids. Full variable domain (outside the CDR3, taken from reference TRBV31 and TRBJ2-1): AQTIHQWPVAEIKAVGSPLSLGCTIKGKSSPNLYWYWQATGGTLQQLFYSITVGQVESVVQLNLSASRPKDDQFILSTEKLLLSHSGFYLCAWSLGTGNYAEQFFGPGTRLTVL.

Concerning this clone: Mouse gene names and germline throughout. The CDR3 protein is CASSDVQGAGSDYTF. The part of the CDR3 DNA that was read is TGTGCCAGCAGTGATGTGCAGGGGGCGGGCTCC. This chain links TRBV13-3 with TRBJ1-2, with TRBD1 identical over 8 bases. Read sequence stops 4 residues before the CDR3 end, and the germline J gene provides the missing end. Germline lookup yields CDR1 NNHDY and CDR2 SYVADS. V lost 0 bases to trimming and J lost 4 bases; unmatched junction nucleotides: 5. The CDR3 loop spans 15 amino acids.

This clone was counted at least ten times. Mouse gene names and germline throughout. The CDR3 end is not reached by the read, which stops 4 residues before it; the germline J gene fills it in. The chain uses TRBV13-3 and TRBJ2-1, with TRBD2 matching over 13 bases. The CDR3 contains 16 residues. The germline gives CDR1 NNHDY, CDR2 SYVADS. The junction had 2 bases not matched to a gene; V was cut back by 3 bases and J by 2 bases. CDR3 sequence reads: CASSGGTGGDYAEQFF. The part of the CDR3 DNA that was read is TGTGCCAGCAGTGGCGGGACTGGGGGGGACTATGCT.

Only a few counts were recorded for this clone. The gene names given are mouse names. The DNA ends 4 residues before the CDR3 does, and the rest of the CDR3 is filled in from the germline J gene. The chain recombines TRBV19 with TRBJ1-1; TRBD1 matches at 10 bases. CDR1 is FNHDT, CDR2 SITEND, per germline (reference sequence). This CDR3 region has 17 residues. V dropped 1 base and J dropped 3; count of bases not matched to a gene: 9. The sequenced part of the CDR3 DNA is TGTGCCAGCAGTATATTGGGGACAGGGGCGCTGTACACA. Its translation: CASSILGTGALYT. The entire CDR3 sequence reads CASSILGTGALYTEVFF. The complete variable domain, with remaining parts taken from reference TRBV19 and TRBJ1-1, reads GGIITQTPKFLIGQEGQKLTLKCQQNFNHDTMYWYRQDSGKGLRLIYYSITENDLQKGDLSEGYDASREKKSSFSLTVTSAQKNEMAVFLCASSILGTGALYTEVFFGKGTRLTVV.

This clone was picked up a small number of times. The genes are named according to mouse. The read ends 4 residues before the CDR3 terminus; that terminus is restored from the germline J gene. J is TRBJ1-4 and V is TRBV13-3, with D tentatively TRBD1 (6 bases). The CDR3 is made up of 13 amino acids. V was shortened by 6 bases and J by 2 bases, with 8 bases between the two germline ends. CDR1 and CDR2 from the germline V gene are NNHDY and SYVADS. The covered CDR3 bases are TGTGCCAGCACTCAGGGGTCCAACGAA. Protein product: CASTQGSNE. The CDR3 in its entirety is CASTQGSNERLFF. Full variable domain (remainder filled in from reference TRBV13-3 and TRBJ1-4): EAAVTQSPRSKVAVTGGKVTLSCHQTNNHDYMYWYRQDTGHGLRLIHYSYVADSTEKGDIPDGYKASRPSQENFSLILELASLSQTAVYFCASTQGSNERLFFGHGTKLSVL.